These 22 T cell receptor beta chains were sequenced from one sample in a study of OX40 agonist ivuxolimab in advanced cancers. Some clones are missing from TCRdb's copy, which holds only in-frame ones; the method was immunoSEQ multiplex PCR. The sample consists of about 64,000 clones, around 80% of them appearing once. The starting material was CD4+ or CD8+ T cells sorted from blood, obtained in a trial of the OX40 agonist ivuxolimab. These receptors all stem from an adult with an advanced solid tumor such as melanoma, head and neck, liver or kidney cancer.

This chain's CDR3 is CAAETSGYNEQFF. The CDR3 coding sequence is TGTGCCGCAGAGACTAGCGGATACAATGAGCAGTTCTTC. V and J are TRBV10-3 and TRBJ2-1, with 9 nucleotides matching TRBD2. J was trimmed by 4 bases and V by 11 bases; bases with no gene match: 6. The CDR3 totals 13 residues. Germline values: CDR1 ENHRY, CDR2 SYGVKD.

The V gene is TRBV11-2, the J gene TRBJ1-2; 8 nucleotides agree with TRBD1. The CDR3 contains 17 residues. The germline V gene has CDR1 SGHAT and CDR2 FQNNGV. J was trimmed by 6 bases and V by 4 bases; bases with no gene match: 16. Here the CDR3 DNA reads TGTGCCAGCAGCTCACGGACAGGGAGCCCTCGCGTGAATGGCTACACCTTC. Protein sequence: CASSSRTGSPRVNGYTF.

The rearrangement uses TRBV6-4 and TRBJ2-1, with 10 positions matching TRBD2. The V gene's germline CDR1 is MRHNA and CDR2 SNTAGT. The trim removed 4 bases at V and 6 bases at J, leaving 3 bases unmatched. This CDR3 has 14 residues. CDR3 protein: CASSVAGGRNEQFF. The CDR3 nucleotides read TGTGCCAGCAGTGTAGCGGGGGGACGCAATGAGCAGTTCTTC.

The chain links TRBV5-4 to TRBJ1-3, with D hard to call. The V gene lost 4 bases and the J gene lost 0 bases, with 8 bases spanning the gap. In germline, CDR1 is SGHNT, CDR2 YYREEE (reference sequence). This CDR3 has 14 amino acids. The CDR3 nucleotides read TGTGCCAGCAGCGTCATGGGCTCTGGAAACACCATATATTTT. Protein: CASSVMGSGNTIYF.

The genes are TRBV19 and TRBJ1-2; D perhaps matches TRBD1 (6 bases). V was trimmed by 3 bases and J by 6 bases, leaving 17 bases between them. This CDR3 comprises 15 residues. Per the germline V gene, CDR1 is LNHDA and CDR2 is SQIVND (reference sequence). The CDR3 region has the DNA TGTGCCAGTAGTATTTTCAGTTCAGGGGAGGATGGCTACACCTTC. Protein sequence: CASSIFSSGEDGYTF.

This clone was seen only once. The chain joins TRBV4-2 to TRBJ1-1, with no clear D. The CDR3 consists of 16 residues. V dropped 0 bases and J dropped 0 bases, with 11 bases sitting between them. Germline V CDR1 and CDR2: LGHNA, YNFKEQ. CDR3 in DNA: TGTGCCAGCAGCCAAGACCCCGGAACGATGAACACTGAAGCTTTCTTT. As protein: CASSQDPGTMNTEAFF.

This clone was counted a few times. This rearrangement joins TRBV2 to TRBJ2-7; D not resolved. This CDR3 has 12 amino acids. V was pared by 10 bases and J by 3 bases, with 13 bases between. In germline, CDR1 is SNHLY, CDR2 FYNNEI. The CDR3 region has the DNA TGTGCCACCGGGTTTACCATCTACGAGCAGTACTTC. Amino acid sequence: CATGFTIYEQYF.

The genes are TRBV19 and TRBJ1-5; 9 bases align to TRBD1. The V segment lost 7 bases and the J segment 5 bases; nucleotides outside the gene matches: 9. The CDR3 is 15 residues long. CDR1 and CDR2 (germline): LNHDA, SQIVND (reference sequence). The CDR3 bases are TGTGCCAGTAATCCCCCGGGACAGGGTCATCAGCCCCAGCATTTT. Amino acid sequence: CASNPPGQGHQPQHF.

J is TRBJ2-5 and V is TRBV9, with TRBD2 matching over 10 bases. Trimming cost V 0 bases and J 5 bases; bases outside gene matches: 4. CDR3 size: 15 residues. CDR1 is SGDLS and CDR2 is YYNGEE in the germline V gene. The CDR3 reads CASSVVAGGGETQYF. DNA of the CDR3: TGTGCCAGCAGCGTAGTAGCGGGGGGCGGGGAGACCCAGTACTTC.

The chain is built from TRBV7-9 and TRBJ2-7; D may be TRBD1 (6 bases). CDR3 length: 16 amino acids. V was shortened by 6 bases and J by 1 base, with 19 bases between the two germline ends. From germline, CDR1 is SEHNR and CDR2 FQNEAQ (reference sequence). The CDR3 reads CASRGDIPLRSYEQYF. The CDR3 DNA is TGTGCCAGCAGAGGGGACATCCCCCTGCGATCCTACGAGCAGTACTTC.

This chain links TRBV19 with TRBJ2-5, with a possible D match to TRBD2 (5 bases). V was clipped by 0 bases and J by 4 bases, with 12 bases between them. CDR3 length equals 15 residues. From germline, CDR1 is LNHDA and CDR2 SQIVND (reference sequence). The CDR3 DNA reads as TGTGCCAGTAGTATAGACAGCGGACTCGGAGAGACCCAGTACTTC. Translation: CASSIDSGLGETQYF.

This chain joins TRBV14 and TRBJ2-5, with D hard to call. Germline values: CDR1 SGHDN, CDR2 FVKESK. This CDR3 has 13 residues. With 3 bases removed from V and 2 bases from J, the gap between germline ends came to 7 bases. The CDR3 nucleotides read TGTGCCAGCAGCCACGTCCTTCAAGAGACCCAGTACTTC. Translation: CASSHVLQETQYF. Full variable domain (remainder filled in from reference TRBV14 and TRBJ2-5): EAGVTQFPSHSVIEKGQTVTLRCDPISGHDNLYWYRRVMGKEIKFLLHFVKESKQDESGMPNNRFLAERTGGTYSTLKVQPAELEDSGVYFCASSHVLQETQYFGPGTRLLVL.

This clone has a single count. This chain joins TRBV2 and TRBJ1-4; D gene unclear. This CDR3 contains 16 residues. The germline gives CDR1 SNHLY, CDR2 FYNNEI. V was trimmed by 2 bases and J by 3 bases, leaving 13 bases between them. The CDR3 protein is CASSESPGWSNEKLFF. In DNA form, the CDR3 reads TGTGCCAGCAGTGAAAGCCCGGGTTGGTCTAATGAAAAACTGTTTTTT.

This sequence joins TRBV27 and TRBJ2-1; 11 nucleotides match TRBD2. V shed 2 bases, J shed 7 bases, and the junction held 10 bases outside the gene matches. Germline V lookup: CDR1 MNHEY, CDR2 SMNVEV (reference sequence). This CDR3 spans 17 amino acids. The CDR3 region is CASSLVLAGGPGNEQFF. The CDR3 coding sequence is TGTGCCAGCAGTTTAGTGTTAGCGGGAGGGCCGGGGAATGAGCAGTTCTTC.

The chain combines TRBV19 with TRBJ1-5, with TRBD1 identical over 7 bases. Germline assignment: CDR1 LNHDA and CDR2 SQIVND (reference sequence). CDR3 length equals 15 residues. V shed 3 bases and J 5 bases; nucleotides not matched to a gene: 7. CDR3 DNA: TGTGCCAGTAGTATTACAGACAGGGCGGATCAGCCCCAGCATTTT. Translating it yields CASSITDRADQPQHF. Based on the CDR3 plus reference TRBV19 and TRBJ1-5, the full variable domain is DGGITQSPKYLFRKEGQNVTLSCEQNLNHDAMYWYRQDPGQGLRLIYYSQIVNDFQKGDIAEGYSVSREKKESFPLTVTSAQKNPTAFYLCASSITDRADQPQHFGDGTRLSIL.

In DNA form, the CDR3 reads TGTGCCAGCAGCTTGGTCGGTGTGGGCACAGATACGCAGTATTTT. Translated, it gives CASSLVGVGTDTQYF. V and J are TRBV5-4 and TRBJ2-3; D unclear. CDR3 length: 15 residues. Germline CDR1 and CDR2: SGHNT and YYREEE (reference sequence). V gave up 0 bases and J gave up 1 base, with 9 bases separating them.

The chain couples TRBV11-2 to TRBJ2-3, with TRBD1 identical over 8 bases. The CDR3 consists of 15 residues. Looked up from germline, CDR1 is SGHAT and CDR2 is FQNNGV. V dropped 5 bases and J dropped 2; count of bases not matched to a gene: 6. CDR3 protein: CASSPGQAFTDTQYF. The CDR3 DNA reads TGTGCCAGCAGCCCGGGACAGGCCTTCACAGATACGCAGTATTTT.

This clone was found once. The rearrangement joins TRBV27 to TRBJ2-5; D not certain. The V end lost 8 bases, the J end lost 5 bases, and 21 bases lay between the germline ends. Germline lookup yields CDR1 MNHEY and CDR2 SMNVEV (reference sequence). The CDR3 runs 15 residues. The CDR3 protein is CASQGWGGLEETQYF. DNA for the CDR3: TGTGCCAGCCAAGGGTGGGGTGGTTTGGAGGAGACCCAGTACTTC.

The CDR3 coding sequence is TGTGCCAGCAGCTTAACCTACTCCCGGGGGTACGAGCAGTACTTC. Protein sequence: CASSLTYSRGYEQYF. The chain recombines TRBV7-6 with TRBJ2-7; D perhaps matches TRBD2 (6 bases). This CDR3 spans 15 amino acids. CDR1 and CDR2 (germline): SGHVS, FNYEAQ. With 2 bases removed from V and 4 bases from J, the gap between germline ends came to 15 bases.

The CDR3 spells CASSPGQGNEKLFF. As DNA, the CDR3 is TGTGCCAGCAGCCCGGGACAGGGTAATGAAAAACTGTTTTTT. J is TRBJ1-4 and V is TRBV7-3; TRBD1 agrees at 9 bases. This CDR3 spans 14 amino acids. Germline CDR1 and CDR2: SGHTA and FQGTGA. V shed 5 bases, J shed 4 bases, and the junction held 2 bases outside the gene matches.

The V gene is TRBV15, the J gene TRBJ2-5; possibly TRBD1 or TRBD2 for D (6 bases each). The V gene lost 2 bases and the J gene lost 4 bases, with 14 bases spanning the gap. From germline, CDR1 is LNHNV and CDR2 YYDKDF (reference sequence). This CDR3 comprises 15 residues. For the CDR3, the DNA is TGTGCCACCAGCAGACCGACCAGGGGAGGAGAGACCCAGTACTTC. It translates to CATSRPTRGGETQYF.

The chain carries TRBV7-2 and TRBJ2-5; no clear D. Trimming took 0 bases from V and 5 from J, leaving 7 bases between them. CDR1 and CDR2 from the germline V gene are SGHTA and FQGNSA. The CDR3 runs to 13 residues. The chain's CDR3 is CASSLARAETQYF. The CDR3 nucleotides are TGTGCCAGCAGCTTAGCAAGGGCCGAGACCCAGTACTTC. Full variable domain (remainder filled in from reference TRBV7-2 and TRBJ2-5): GAGVSQSPSNKVTEKGKDVELRCDPISGHTALYWYRQSLGQGLEFLIYFQGNSAPDKSGLPSDRFSAERTGGSVSTLTIQRTQQEDSAVYLCASSLARAETQYFGPGTRLLVL.